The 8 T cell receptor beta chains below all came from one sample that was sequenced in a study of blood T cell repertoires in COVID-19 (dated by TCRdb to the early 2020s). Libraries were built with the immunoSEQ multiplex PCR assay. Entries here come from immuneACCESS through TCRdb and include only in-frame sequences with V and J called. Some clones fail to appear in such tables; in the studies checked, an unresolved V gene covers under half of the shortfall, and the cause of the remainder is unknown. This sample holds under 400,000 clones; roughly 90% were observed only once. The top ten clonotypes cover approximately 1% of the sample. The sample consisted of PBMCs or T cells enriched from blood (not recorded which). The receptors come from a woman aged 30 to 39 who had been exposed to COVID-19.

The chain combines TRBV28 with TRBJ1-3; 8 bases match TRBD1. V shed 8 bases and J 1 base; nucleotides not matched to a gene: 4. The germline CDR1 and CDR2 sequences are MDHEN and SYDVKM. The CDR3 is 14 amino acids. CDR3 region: CASYRQGSGNTIYF. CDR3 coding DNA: TGTGCCAGCTATCGACAGGGGTCTGGAAACACCATATATTTT.

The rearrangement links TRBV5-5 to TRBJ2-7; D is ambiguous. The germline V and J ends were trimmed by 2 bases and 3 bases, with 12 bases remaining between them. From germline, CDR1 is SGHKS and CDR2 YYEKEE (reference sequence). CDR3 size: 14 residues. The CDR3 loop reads CASSFRPRYYEQYF. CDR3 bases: TGTGCCAGCAGCTTCCGTCCCAGATACTACGAGCAGTACTTC. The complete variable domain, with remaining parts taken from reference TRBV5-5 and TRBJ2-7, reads DAGVTQSPTHLIKTRGQQVTLRCSPISGHKSVSWYQQVLGQGPQFIFQYYEKEERGRGNFPDRFSARQFPNYSSELNVNALLLGDSALYLCASSFRPRYYEQYFGPGTRLTVT.

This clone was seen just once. This chain's CDR3 is CASSKTGGAGNQPQHF. CDR3 in DNA: TGTGCCAGCAGCAAGACAGGGGGCGCCGGCAATCAGCCCCAGCATTTT. The chain employs TRBV7-8 and TRBJ1-5; 10 bases are a match to TRBD1. This CDR3 is built from 16 residues. Germline trimming cut 5 bases from V and 2 bases from J; bases unmatched to any gene: 6. From germline, CDR1 is SGHVS and CDR2 FQNEAQ. The whole variable domain, remainder taken from reference TRBV7-8 and TRBJ1-5, is GAGVSQSPRYKVAKRGQDVALRCDPISGHVSLFWYQQALGQGPEFLTYFQNEAQLDKSGLPSDRFFAERPEGSVSTLKIQRTQQEDSAVYLCASSKTGGAGNQPQHFGDGTRLSIL.

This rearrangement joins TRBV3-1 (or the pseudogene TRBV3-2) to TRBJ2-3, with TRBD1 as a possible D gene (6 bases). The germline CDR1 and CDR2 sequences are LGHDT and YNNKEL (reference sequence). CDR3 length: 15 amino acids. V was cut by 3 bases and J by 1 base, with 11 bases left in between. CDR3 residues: CASSHAAGGTDTQYF. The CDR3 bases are TGTGCCAGCAGCCACGCGGCAGGGGGCACAGATACGCAGTATTTT.

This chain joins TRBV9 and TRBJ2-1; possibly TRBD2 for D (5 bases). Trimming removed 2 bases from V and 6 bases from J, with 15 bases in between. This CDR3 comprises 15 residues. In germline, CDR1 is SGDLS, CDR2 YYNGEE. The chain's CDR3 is CASSVISVGSNEQFF. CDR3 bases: TGTGCCAGCAGCGTCATTAGCGTGGGAAGCAATGAGCAGTTCTTC.

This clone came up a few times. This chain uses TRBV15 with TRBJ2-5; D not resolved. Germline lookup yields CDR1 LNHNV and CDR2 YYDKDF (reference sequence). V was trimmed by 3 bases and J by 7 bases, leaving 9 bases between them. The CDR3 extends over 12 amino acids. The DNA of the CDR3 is TGTGCCACCAGCAGGGGTCCAGGGACCCAGTACTTC. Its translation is CATSRGPGTQYF.

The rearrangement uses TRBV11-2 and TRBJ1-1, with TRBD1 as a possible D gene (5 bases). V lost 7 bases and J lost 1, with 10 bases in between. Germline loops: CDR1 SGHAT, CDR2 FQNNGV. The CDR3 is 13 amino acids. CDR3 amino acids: CASNWGRNTEAFF. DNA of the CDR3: TGTGCCAGCAACTGGGGCCGGAACACTGAAGCTTTCTTT.

The CDR3 DNA reads as TGTGCCAGCAGCTTAGGCAGAAGCGGATATAATTCACCCCTCCACTTT. This translates into CASSLGRSGYNSPLHF. The chain joins TRBV7-3 to TRBJ1-6; D is uncertain. There are 16 residues in the CDR3. In germline, CDR1 is SGHTA, CDR2 FQGTGA. Trimming shortened V by 2 bases and J by 4 bases, and 12 bases separated the two germline ends.